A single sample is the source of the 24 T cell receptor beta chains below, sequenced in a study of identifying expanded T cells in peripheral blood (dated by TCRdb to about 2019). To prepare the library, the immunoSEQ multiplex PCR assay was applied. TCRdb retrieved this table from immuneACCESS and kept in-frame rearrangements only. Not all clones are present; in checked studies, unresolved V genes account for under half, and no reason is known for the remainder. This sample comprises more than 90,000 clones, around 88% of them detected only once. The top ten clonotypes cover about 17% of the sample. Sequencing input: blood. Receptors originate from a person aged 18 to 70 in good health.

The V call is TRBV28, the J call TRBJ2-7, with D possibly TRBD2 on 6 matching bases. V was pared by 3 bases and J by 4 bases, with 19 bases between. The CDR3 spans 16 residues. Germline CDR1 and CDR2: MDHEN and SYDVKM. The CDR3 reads CASSLGGERVLYEQYF. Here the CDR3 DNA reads TGTGCCAGCAGTTTGGGCGGGGAGCGGGTGTTGTACGAGCAGTACTTC.

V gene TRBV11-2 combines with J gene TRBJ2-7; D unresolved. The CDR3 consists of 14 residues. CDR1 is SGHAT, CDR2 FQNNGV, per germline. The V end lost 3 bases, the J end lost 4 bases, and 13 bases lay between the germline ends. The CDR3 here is CASSLDPTEYEQYF. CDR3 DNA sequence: TGTGCCAGCAGCTTGGACCCCACAGAGTACGAGCAGTACTTC.

CDR3: CASSPGKGLNTEAFF. CDR3 bases: TGTGCCAGTAGCCCAGGAAAAGGCCTGAACACTGAAGCTTTCTTT. The chain couples TRBV7-2 to TRBJ1-1; D is unclear. Trimming stripped 9 bases from V and 0 bases from J, with 17 bases between. The germline V gene encodes CDR1 SGHTA and CDR2 FQGNSA. The CDR3 covers 15 residues.

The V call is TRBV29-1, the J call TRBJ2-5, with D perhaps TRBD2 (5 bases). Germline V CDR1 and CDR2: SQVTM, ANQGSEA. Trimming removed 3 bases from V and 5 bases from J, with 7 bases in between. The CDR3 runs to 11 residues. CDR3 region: CSVDPGETQYF. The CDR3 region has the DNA TGCAGCGTTGACCCGGGGGAGACCCAGTACTTC.

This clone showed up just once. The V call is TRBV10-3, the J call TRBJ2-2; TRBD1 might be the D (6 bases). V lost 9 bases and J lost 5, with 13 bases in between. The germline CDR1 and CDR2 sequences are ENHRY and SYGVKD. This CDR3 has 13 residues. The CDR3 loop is CAIQGFGTGELFF. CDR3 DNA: TGTGCCATTCAGGGGTTCGGGACCGGGGAGCTGTTTTTT.

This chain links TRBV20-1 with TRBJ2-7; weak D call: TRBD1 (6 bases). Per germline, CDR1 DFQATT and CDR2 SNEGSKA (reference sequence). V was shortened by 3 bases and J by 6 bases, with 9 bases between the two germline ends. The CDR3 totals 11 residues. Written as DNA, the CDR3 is TGCAGTGCTAGGTACAGGGCCGAGCAGTACTTC. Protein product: CSARYRAEQYF.

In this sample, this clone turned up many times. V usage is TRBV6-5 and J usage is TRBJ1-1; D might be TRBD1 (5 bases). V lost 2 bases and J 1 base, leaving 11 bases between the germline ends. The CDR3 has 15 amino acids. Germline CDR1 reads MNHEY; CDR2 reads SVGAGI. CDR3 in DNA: TGTGCCAGCAGTTACGACCCGGGGCGGAACACTGAAGCTTTCTTT. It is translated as CASSYDPGRNTEAFF.

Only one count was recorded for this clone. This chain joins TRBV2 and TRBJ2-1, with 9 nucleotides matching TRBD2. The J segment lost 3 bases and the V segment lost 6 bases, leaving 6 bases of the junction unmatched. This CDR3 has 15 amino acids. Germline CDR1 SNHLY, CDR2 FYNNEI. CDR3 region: CASRILAGSYNEQFF. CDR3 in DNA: TGTGCCAGCAGAATTCTAGCGGGGAGCTACAATGAGCAGTTCTTC.

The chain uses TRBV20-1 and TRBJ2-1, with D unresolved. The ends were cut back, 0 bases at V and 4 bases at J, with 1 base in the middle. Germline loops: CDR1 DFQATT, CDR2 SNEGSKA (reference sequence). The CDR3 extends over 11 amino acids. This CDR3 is CSARDYNEQFF. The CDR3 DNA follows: TGCAGTGCTAGAGATTACAATGAGCAGTTCTTC.

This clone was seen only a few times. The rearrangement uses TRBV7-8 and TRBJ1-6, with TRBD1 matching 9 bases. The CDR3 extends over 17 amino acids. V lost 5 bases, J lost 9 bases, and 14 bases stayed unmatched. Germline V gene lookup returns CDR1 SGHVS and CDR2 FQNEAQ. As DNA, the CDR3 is TGTGCCAGCAGCCCCCAACCGGGACAGGGAAAAACTTCACCCCTCCACTTT. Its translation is CASSPQPGQGKTSPLHF. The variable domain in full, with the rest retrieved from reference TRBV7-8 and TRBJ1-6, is GAGVSQSPRYKVAKRGQDVALRCDPISGHVSLFWYQQALGQGPEFLTYFQNEAQLDKSGLPSDRFFAERPEGSVSTLKIQRTQQEDSAVYLCASSPQPGQGKTSPLHFGNGTRLTVT.

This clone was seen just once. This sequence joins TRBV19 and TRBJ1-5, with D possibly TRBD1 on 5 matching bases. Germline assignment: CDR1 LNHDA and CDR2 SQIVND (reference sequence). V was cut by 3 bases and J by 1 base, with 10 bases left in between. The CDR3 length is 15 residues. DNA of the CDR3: TGTGCCAGTAGTATCGGGACGTTCAGCAATCAGCCCCAGCATTTT. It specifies CASSIGTFSNQPQHF.

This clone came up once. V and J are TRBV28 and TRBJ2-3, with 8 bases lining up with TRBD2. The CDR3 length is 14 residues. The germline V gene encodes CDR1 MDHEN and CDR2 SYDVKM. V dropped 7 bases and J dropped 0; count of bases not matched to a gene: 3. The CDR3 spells CASIAGGSTDTQYF. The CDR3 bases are TGTGCCAGCATCGCGGGGGGTAGCACAGATACGCAGTATTTT. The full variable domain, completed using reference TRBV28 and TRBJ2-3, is DVKVTQSSRYLVKRTGEKVFLECVQDMDHENMFWYRQDPGLGLRLIYFSYDVKMKEKGDIPEGYSVSREKKERFSLILESASTNQTSMYLCASIAGGSTDTQYFGPGTRLTVL.

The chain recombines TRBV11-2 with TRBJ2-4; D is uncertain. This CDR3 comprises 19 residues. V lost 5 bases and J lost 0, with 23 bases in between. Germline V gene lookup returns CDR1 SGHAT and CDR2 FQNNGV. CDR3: CASSVDKASKILAKNIQYF. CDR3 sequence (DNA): TGTGCCAGCAGCGTCGACAAGGCTAGTAAAATCCTAGCCAAAAACATTCAGTACTTC.

The CDR3 nucleotides read TGTGCCAGCAGCAAGCGGACAGTCTACGAGCAGTACTTC. Translated, it gives CASSKRTVYEQYF. V usage is TRBV11-2 and J usage is TRBJ2-7, with D perhaps TRBD1 (6 bases). CDR1 is SGHAT and CDR2 is FQNNGV in the germline V gene. V lost 5 bases to trimming and J lost 3 bases, with 11 bases between them. CDR3 length: 13 amino acids.

As DNA, the CDR3 is TGTGCCAGCAGTTACTCCCAGGGTAATTCACCCCTCCACTTT. The encoded protein is CASSYSQGNSPLHF. V usage is TRBV6-5 and J usage is TRBJ1-6; a possible D gene is TRBD1 (5 bases). CDR1 and CDR2 from the germline V gene are MNHEY and SVGAGI. V gave up 0 bases and J gave up 6 bases, with 6 bases separating them. CDR3 size: 14 residues.

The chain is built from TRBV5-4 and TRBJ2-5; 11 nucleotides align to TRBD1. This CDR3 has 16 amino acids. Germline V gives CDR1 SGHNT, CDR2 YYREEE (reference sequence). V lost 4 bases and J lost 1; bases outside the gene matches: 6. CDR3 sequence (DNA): TGTGCCAGCAGCCAAGGACAGGGGGCCTCCCAAGAGACCCAGTACTTC. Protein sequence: CASSQGQGASQETQYF.

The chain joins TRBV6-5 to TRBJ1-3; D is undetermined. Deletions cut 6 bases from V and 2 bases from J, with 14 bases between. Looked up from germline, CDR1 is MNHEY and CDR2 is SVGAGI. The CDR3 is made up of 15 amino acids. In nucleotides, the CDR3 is TGTGCCAGCAGGCCTAGCAAGGCGGCTGGAAACACCATATATTTT. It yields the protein CASRPSKAAGNTIYF.

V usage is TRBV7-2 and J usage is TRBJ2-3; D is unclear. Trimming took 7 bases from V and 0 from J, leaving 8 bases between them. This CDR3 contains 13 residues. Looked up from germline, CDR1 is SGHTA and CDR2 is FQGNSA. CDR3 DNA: TGTGCCAGCAAATTATCCAGCACAGATACGCAGTATTTT. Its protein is CASKLSSTDTQYF.

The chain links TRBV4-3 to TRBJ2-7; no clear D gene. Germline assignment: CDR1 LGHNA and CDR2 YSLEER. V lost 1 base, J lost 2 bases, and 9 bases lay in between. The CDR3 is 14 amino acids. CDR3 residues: CASSQVIPAYEQYF. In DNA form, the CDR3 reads TGCGCCAGCAGCCAAGTAATCCCTGCCTACGAGCAGTACTTC.

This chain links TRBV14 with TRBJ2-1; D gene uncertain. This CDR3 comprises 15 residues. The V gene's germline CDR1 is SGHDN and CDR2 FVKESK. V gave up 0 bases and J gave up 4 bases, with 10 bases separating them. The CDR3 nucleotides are TGTGCCAGCAGCCAAGATCATTACGGGTACAATGAGCAGTTCTTC. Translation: CASSQDHYGYNEQFF.

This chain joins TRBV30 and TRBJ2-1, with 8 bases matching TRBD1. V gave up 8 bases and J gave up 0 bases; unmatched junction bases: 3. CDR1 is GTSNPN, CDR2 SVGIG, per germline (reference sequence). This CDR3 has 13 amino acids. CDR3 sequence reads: CARGQGSYNEQFF. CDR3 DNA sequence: TGTGCCAGAGGACAGGGCTCCTACAATGAGCAGTTCTTC.

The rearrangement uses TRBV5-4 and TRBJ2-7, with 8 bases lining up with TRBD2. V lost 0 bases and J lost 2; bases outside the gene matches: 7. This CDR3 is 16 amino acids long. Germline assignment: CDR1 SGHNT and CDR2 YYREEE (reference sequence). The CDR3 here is CASSLAGGRPTYEQYF. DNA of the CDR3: TGTGCCAGCAGCTTGGCGGGGGGGAGACCAACCTACGAGCAGTACTTC.

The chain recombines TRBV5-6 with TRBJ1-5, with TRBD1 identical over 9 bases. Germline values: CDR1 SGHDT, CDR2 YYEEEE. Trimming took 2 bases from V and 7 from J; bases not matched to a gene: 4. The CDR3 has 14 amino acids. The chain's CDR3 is CASSLQGARQPQHF. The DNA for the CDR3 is TGTGCCAGCAGCTTACAGGGGGCGCGGCAGCCCCAGCATTTT.

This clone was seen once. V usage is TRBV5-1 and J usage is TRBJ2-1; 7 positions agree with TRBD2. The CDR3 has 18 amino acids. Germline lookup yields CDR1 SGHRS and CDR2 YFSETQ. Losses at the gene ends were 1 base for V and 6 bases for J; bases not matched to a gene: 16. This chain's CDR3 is CASSLTEILALDVNEQFF. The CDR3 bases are TGCGCCAGCAGCTTGACAGAAATACTAGCGCTCGACGTCAATGAGCAGTTCTTC.